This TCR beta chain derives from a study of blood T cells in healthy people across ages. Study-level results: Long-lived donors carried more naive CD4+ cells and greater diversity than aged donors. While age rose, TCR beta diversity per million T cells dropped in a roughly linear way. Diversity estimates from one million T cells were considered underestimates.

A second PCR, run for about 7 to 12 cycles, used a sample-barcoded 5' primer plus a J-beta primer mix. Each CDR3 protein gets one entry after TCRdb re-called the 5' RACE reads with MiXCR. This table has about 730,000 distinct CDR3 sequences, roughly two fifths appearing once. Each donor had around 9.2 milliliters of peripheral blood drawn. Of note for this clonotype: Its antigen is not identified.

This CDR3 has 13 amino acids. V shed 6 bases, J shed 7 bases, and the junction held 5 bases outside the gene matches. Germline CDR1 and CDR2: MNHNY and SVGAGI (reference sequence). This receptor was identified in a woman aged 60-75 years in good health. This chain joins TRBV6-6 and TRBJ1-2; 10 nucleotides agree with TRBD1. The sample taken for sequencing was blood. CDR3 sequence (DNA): TGTGCCAGCAGCGAGACAGGGGGCGTTGGCTACACCTTC. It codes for CASSETGGVGYTF.